Listed below are T cell receptor beta chains from one sample, sequenced in a study of shared clonotypes between healthy human individuals. Generated by immunoSEQ multiplex PCR, the TCRdb table keeps only in-frame clones and is missing some. The sample holds approximately 2.1 million clones, approximately 93% seen once. Sequences were obtained from naive CD4+ T cells from PBMCs. These receptors all stem from a man younger than 35 in good health. Some clones in this sample may be carry-over from other donors' samples. The CDR3 runs from the conserved cysteine through the conserved F or W. Each record gives: D gene, J gene, clone size, V gene, CDR3 protein, CDR3 DNA. The D gene is left open where the match is weak. The listing skips clone size in some rows; elsewhere it reads once, few, many or a size class.

>TRBD1|TRBJ2-7|-|TRBV11-2
CASSLSGQSYEQYF
TGTGCCAGCAGCTTATCGGGACAGTCCTACGAGCAGTACTTC
>TRBD2|TRBJ2-1|once|TRBV6-5
CASSSSGRASHEQFF
TGTGCCAGCAGTTCGAGCGGGAGGGCCAGCCATGAGCAGTTCTTC
>-|TRBJ2-7|-|TRBV4-2
CASSRGDHPYEQYF
TGTGCCAGCAGCCGGGGAGACCACCCCTACGAGCAGTACTTC
>TRBD2|TRBJ2-1|-|TRBV5-4
CASSTPALAGVHEQFF
TGTGCCAGCAGCACCCCGGCGCTAGCGGGAGTTCATGAGCAGTTCTTC
>TRBD1|TRBJ2-7|-|TRBV27
CASSLSRDRVMRPGPNLTYEQYF
TGTGCCAGCAGTTTATCGAGGGACAGGGTGATGCGCCCGGGACCAAATCTTACATACGAGCAGTACTTC
>-|TRBJ2-3|-|TRBV7-2
CASSLNRVTDTQYF
TGTGCCAGCAGCTTAAATAGGGTTACAGATACGCAGTATTTT
>-|TRBJ1-2|once|TRBV11-2
CASSSGWVNTF
TGTGCCAGCAGCTCGGGCTGGGTTAACACCTTC
>TRBD1|TRBJ2-7|-|TRBV5-1
CASSLEGQGGYEQYF
TGCGCCAGCAGCTTGGAGGGACAGGGCGGCTACGAGCAGTACTTC
>TRBD2|TRBJ2-7|-|TRBV30
CAWTSGAGVYEQYF
TGTGCCTGGACATCGGGTGCGGGAGTCTACGAGCAGTACTTC
>-|TRBJ1-4|-|TRBV10-3
CAISETVLGSTNEKLFF
TGTGCCATCAGTGAGACAGTTCTGGGGTCAACTAATGAAAAACTGTTTTTT
>-|TRBJ2-2|-|TRBV6-1
CAAKESANTGELFF
TGTGCCGCAAAAGAGTCCGCGAACACCGGGGAGCTGTTTTTT
>TRBD2|TRBJ2-1|-|TRBV7-9
CATIRPSGIGAWNEQFF
TGTGCCACCATACGTCCTAGCGGGATCGGGGCGTGGAATGAGCAGTTCTTC
>TRBD2|TRBJ2-5|-|TRBV5-1
CASSLVASGSWETQYF
TGCGCCAGCAGCTTGGTGGCTAGCGGGAGTTGGGAGACCCAGTACTTC
>-|TRBJ2-7|-|TRBV4-1
CASSQDRAGSSYEQYF
TGCGCCAGCAGCCAAGATCGGGCGGGAAGCTCCTACGAGCAGTACTTC
>-|TRBJ1-4|-|TRBV6-5
CASSDKRGFGAKLFF
TGTGCCAGCAGCGACAAGAGGGGGTTCGGCGCGAAACTGTTTTTT
>TRBD2|TRBJ2-3|-|TRBV19
CASSPRLAGGSTDTQYF
TGTGCCAGTAGTCCGCGACTAGCGGGAGGGAGCACAGATACGCAGTATTTT
>-|TRBJ2-1|-|TRBV27
CASTLTDEQFF
TGTGCCAGCACCCTCACGGATGAGCAGTTCTTC
>-|TRBJ2-5|-|TRBV5-1
CASSLEAGGETQYF
TGCGCCAGCAGCTTGGAGGCCGGCGGAGAGACCCAGTACTTC
>-|TRBJ2-2|-|TRBV11-3
CASGHNTNTGELFF
TGTGCCAGCGGCCACAACACGAACACCGGGGAGCTGTTTTTT
>-|TRBJ2-2|-|TRBV15
CATSRYKTGELFF
TGTGCCACCAGCAGATACAAGACCGGGGAGCTGTTTTTT
>TRBD2|TRBJ2-5|-|TRBV11-2
CASSFGTSGETQYF
TGTGCCAGCAGCTTCGGGACTAGCGGAGAGACCCAGTACTTC
>TRBD2|TRBJ2-7|-|TRBV27
CASSLSFGIPTSWNEQYF
TGTGCCAGCAGTTTATCGTTTGGGATCCCGACTAGCTGGAACGAGCAGTACTTC
>-|TRBJ2-7|-|TRBV28
CASISPPGYEQYF
TGTGCCAGCATCAGTCCCCCCGGCTACGAGCAGTACTTC
>-|TRBJ1-5|few|TRBV18
CASSPGMQPQHF
TGTGCCAGCTCACCAGGGATGCAGCCCCAGCATTTT
>TRBD2|TRBJ2-2|-|TRBV25-1
CASKPSTLAGGITGELFF
TGTGCCAGCAAACCATCCACCCTAGCGGGAGGTATCACCGGGGAGCTGTTTTTT
>TRBD1|TRBJ2-7|once|TRBV5-4
CASSTPTGTYEQYF
TGTGCCAGCAGCACGCCGACAGGGACCTACGAGCAGTACTTC
>TRBD1|TRBJ2-7|once|TRBV5-1
CASSRGQAVSAEQYF
TGCGCCAGCAGTAGGGGACAGGCCGTCTCTGCTGAGCAGTACTTC
>TRBD2|TRBJ2-1|-|TRBV4-3
CASSPQAGSGVYNEQFF
TGCGCCAGCAGCCCTCAGGCCGGTAGCGGGGTGTACAATGAGCAGTTCTTC
>TRBD1|TRBJ1-1|-|TRBV9
CASSVGGRTGQGRAEAFF
TGTGCCAGCAGCGTAGGGGGACGGACGGGACAGGGAAGGGCTGAAGCTTTCTTT
>TRBD1|TRBJ1-2|once|TRBV6-5
CASSLRTGDGYTF
TGTGCCAGCAGCCTGCGGACAGGGGATGGCTACACCTTC
>-|TRBJ1-2|-|TRBV16
CASSLTLTASYYGYTF
TGTGCCAGCAGCCTAACCCTGACCGCAAGTTACTATGGCTACACCTTC
>-|TRBJ2-7|-|TRBV27
CASSRGRRDEQYF
TGTGCCAGCAGCCGCGGTCGGAGGGACGAGCAGTACTTC
>-|TRBJ2-1|-|TRBV7-3
CASSHRDSLGWNEQFF
TGTGCCAGCAGCCATCGGGACTCTCTCGGTTGGAATGAGCAGTTCTTC
>TRBD1|TRBJ1-1|-|TRBV28
CASSYRGRTEAFF
TGTGCCAGCTCCTACAGGGGGAGGACTGAAGCTTTCTTT
>TRBD1|TRBJ2-5|-|TRBV6-1
CASSGQGRETQYF
TGTGCCAGCAGTGGACAGGGTAGAGAGACCCAGTACTTC
>-|TRBJ2-3|-|TRBV5-4
CASSLLVTEADTQYF
TGTGCCAGCAGCTTGTTGGTTACGGAAGCAGATACGCAGTATTTT
>-|TRBJ2-4|-|TRBV28
CASNLVGAKNIQYF
TGTGCCAGCAACCTCGTAGGGGCCAAAAACATTCAGTACTTC
>-|TRBJ2-7|-|TRBV11-2
CASSERGREIHSYEQYF
TGTGCCAGCAGCGAGAGGGGAAGGGAAATCCACTCCTACGAGCAGTACTTC
>-|TRBJ2-5|-|TRBV5-1
CASSLDLQETQYF
TGCGCCAGCAGCTTGGACCTACAAGAGACCCAGTACTTC
>-|TRBJ2-3|once|TRBV11-3
CASSPSLAGTQYF
TGTGCCAGCAGCCCCTCACTAGCAGGGACGCAGTATTTT
>-|TRBJ2-1|-|TRBV5-1
CASRQQTSNYNEQFF
TGCGCCAGCAGACAACAGACTAGTAACTACAATGAGCAGTTCTTC
>-|TRBJ1-1|few|TRBV30
CAWERGTTNTEAFF
TGTGCCTGGGAGAGGGGGACAACGAACACTGAAGCTTTCTTT
>-|TRBJ1-1|-|TRBV6-9
CASSSGPNTEAFF
TGTGCCAGCAGCTCCGGGCCGAACACTGAAGCTTTCTTT
>TRBD2|TRBJ2-5|-|TRBV5-4
CASSARLAGEETQYF
TGTGCCAGCAGCGCCCGCCTAGCGGGAGAAGAGACCCAGTACTTC
>TRBD1|TRBJ1-1|-|TRBV5-5
CASSLLDRDGTEAFF
TGTGCCAGCAGCCTACTAGACAGGGATGGTACTGAAGCTTTCTTT
>TRBD2|TRBJ2-7|-|TRBV19
CASSIDGTSGHYEQYF
TGTGCCAGTAGTATAGACGGGACTAGCGGTCACTACGAGCAGTACTTC
>-|TRBJ2-7|-|TRBV28
CASSTTVDEQYF
TGTGCCAGCAGTACGACAGTGGACGAGCAGTACTTC
>-|TRBJ2-7|-|TRBV10-3
CASSGSAGYSYEQYF
TGTGCCTCTTCGGGTTCGGCAGGTTACTCCTACGAGCAGTACTTC
>-|TRBJ2-7|-|TRBV5-1
CASSVKGGEQYF
TGCGCCAGCAGCGTAAAGGGGGGCGAGCAGTACTTC
>TRBD2|TRBJ2-1|-|TRBV30
CAWGLAGGYNEQFF
TGTGCCTGGGGCCTAGCGGGGGGCTACAATGAGCAGTTCTTC
>TRBD1|TRBJ1-2|-|TRBV6-5
CASSYGQGWNGYTF
TGTGCCAGCAGTTACGGACAGGGCTGGAATGGCTACACCTTC
>-|TRBJ2-7|-|TRBV7-9
CASSPLKGIGGQNYEQYF
TGTGCCAGCAGCCCCCTCAAGGGTATTGGGGGCCAGAACTACGAGCAGTACTTC
>TRBD1|TRBJ2-7|-|TRBV25-1
CASSKGARDEQYF
TGTGCCAGCAGTAAGGGGGCGCGTGACGAGCAGTACTTC